Following are 28 T cell receptor beta chains from one sample sequenced in a study of post-analysis software for immune sequencing data. Unique molecular identifiers were present in the TCR beta cDNA libraries. TCRdb reprocessed the PCR reads via MiXCR and lists one record per CDR3 protein. The table shows some 690,000 distinct CDR3 sequences, with approximately 60% occurring only once. No antigen has been assigned to these receptors. Findings and caveats of the study: Comparison of patients with controls showed roughly five TRBV segments more frequent in patients, TRBV5-6, TRBV5-1 and TRBV20-1 among them.

The sample comprised blood. Every receptor here comes from a girl aged 2 to 9 with multiple sclerosis.

This clonotype was observed a handful of times. The chain couples TRBV29-1 to TRBJ2-3, with a possible D match to TRBD2 (5 bases). V lost 2 bases and J lost 0, with 12 bases in between. This CDR3 region has 15 residues. CDR1 and CDR2 (germline): SQVTM, ANQGSEA. The CDR3, as DNA: TGCAGCGTTGAACTTGGGCGGACTAGCACAGATACGCAGTATTTT. Translation gives CSVELGRTSTDTQYF.

This chain connects TRBV5-5 to TRBJ1-2, with a tentative D call TRBD1 (5 bases). Germline V lookup: CDR1 SGHKS, CDR2 YYEKEE (reference sequence). The CDR3 sequence is 12 residues long. V lost 5 bases and J 6 bases, leaving 11 bases between the germline ends. CDR3: CASRYRDDGYTF. DNA for the CDR3: TGTGCCAGCAGGTACCGGGACGATGGCTACACCTTC.

Written as DNA, the CDR3 is TGCAGTGCTAGAGAGACAGGGGGCGGAACTGAAGCTTTCTTT. Its translation is CSARETGGGTEAFF. The chain combines TRBV20-1 with TRBJ1-1, with 10 nucleotides matching TRBD1. CDR3 length: 14 residues. The germline V gene encodes CDR1 DFQATT and CDR2 SNEGSKA (reference sequence). J gave up 5 bases and V 0 bases, and 3 bases lay outside the gene matches.

V and J are TRBV24-1 and TRBJ2-1; D is ambiguous. Trimming pared 4 bases from V and 4 bases from J, leaving 4 bases between. The CDR3 sequence is 12 residues long. Looked up from germline, CDR1 is KGHDR and CDR2 is SFDVKD. In DNA form, the CDR3 reads TGTGCCACCAGTGACCTATACAATGAGCAGTTCTTC. It specifies CATSDLYNEQFF.

This clonotype was seen a few times. The chain links TRBV4-2 to TRBJ2-4; 12 positions agree with TRBD2. Germline V gene data show CDR1 as LGHNA and CDR2 as YNFKEQ. Trimming cost V 1 base and J 7 bases; bases outside gene matches: 11. This CDR3 comprises 18 residues. DNA for the CDR3: TGTGCCAGCAGCCAAGCGGGGCTAGCGGGGGGGGTTTCCAACATTCAGTACTTC. This gives the protein CASSQAGLAGGVSNIQYF.

This clonotype was seen only a few times. The chain is built from TRBV6-6 and TRBJ2-1, with a tentative D call TRBD1 (6 bases). With 4 bases removed from V and 9 bases from J, the gap between germline ends came to 10 bases. Germline CDR1 reads MNHNY; CDR2 reads SVGAGI (reference sequence). The CDR3 is 12 residues long. The CDR3 region is CASSLQGSEQFF. CDR3 nucleotides: TGTGCCAGCAGTTTACAGGGCAGTGAGCAGTTCTTC.

The rearrangement joins TRBV11-2 to TRBJ2-3, with D perhaps matching TRBD2 (5 bases). The germline V gene encodes CDR1 SGHAT and CDR2 FQNNGV. With 6 bases removed from V and 5 bases from J, the gap between germline ends came to 21 bases. The CDR3 loop spans 16 amino acids. The CDR3 sequence is CASRPPLREGRDTQYF. CDR3 in DNA: TGTGCCAGCAGACCCCCCCTTCGGGAAGGGAGAGATACGCAGTATTTT.

The chain links TRBV21-1 to TRBJ1-6; TRBD1, the table's D call, lacks a check against the DNA. TRBV21-1 is noted as a pseudogene. The CDR3 is 13 amino acids. DNA for the CDR3: TGTGCCAGCGTCGACCCCCCTAGCTCACCCCTCCACTTT. Amino acids: CASVDPPSSPLHF.

A few counts support this clonotype. V is TRBV5-4 and J is TRBJ2-7; 9 positions agree with TRBD2. Unmatched junction bases numbered 6, after V lost 2 bases and J lost 6 bases. Germline V gives CDR1 SGHNT, CDR2 YYREEE (reference sequence). This CDR3 contains 14 residues. The CDR3 protein is CASSFGGRAPEQYF. In nucleotides, the CDR3 is TGTGCCAGCAGCTTCGGCGGGAGGGCCCCCGAGCAGTACTTC.

The rearrangement links TRBV5-6 to TRBJ1-4; no clear D gene. Trimming cost V 4 bases and J 7 bases, with 5 bases left between them. Looked up from germline, CDR1 is SGHDT and CDR2 is YYEEEE. This CDR3 comprises 11 residues. The CDR3 nucleotides read TGTGCCAGCAGCCGGGCTGAAAAACTGTTTTTT. Its protein is CASSRAEKLFF.

The count of this clonotype is one. The chain carries TRBV4-2 and TRBJ2-1; a weak D match, TRBD2 (5 bases). The CDR3 covers 11 residues. Per the germline V gene, CDR1 is LGHNA and CDR2 is YNFKEQ. V lost 2 bases, J lost 10 bases, and 6 bases lay in between. The CDR3 coding sequence is TGTGCCAGCAGCCAACCGGGGGAGCAGTTCTTC. Translating gives CASSQPGEQFF.

The CDR3: CASSLAVANPLHF. CDR3 bases: TGTGCCAGCAGTTTAGCGGTGGCTAACCCCCTCCACTTT. The chain carries TRBV27 and TRBJ1-6, with no clear D. Germline CDR1 MNHEY, CDR2 SMNVEV (reference sequence). V was clipped by 2 bases and J by 13 bases, with 12 bases between them. The CDR3 runs to 13 residues.

The rearrangement uses TRBV20-1 and TRBJ2-5; D possibly corresponds to TRBD2 (6 bases). Trimming shortened V by 6 bases and J by 4 bases, and 21 bases separated the two germline ends. Germline V gene data show CDR1 as DFQATT and CDR2 as SNEGSKA (reference sequence). The CDR3 has 15 amino acids. CDR3 residues: CSAYLGGAARETQYF. In nucleotides, the CDR3 is TGCAGTGCGTACCTCGGCGGGGCCGCCCGAGAGACCCAGTACTTC.

The CDR3: CASSLWQEEGYTF. In DNA form, the CDR3 reads TGTGCCAGCAGTTTATGGCAGGAGGAGGGCTACACCTTC. The chain combines TRBV12-3 or TRBV12-4 with TRBJ1-2; D call uncertain. The CDR3 contains 13 residues. V lost 2 bases, J lost 8 bases, and 12 bases lay in between.

This clonotype was counted a few times. The J gene is TRBJ2-3, the V gene TRBV12-3 or TRBV12-4, with 11 nucleotides matching TRBD2. V trimming: 5 bases; J trimming: 1 base; junction bases outside the gene matches: 5. CDR3 length: 16 residues. The CDR3 DNA is TGTGCCAGCAGTCAAACACTAGCGGGGGGCACAGATACGCAGTATTTT. Its protein is CASSQTLAGGTDTQYF.

The count of this clonotype is one. The V gene is TRBV3-1, the J gene TRBJ2-5; 11 bases fit TRBD2. The CDR3 is made up of 16 amino acids. Germline V lookup: CDR1 LGHDT, CDR2 YNNKEL (reference sequence). The V and J ends lost 3 bases and 4 bases, in that order; junction bases with no gene match: 7. Here the CDR3 reads CASSQAGGLAVETQYF. In nucleotides, the CDR3 is TGTGCCAGCAGCCAGGCCGGGGGACTAGCGGTAGAGACCCAGTACTTC.

This clonotype was seen only a few times. The chain joins TRBV4-1 to TRBJ2-7; 7 nucleotides agree with TRBD2. This CDR3 is built from 14 residues. V shed 0 bases and J 5 bases; nucleotides not matched to a gene: 4. Germline V gene lookup returns CDR1 MGHRA and CDR2 YSYEKL. The CDR3: CASSQERERDEQYF. DNA for the CDR3: TGCGCCAGCAGCCAAGAGCGGGAGCGGGACGAGCAGTACTTC.

The chain is built from TRBV24-1 and TRBJ2-3; perhaps TRBD1 as D (6 bases). The CDR3 contains 16 residues. V dropped 2 bases and J dropped 6 bases, with 17 bases sitting between them. Germline CDR1 KGHDR, CDR2 SFDVKD. The CDR3 protein is CATSDSGASPPDTQYF. In nucleotides, the CDR3 is TGTGCCACCAGTGATTCAGGGGCCTCCCCTCCGGATACGCAGTATTTT.

The V gene is TRBV5-1, the J gene TRBJ2-1; TRBD1 matches at 8 bases. This CDR3 has 14 amino acids. The trim removed 3 bases at V and 6 bases at J, leaving 5 bases unmatched. Germline V CDR1 and CDR2: SGHRS, YFSETQ. DNA for the CDR3: TGCGCCAGCAGCTCGGACAGGGACCCCAATGAGCAGTTCTTC. It translates to CASSSDRDPNEQFF.

The chain combines TRBV4-1 with TRBJ2-1; 12 bases line up with TRBD2. This CDR3 region has 16 residues. Unmatched junction bases numbered 7, after V lost 3 bases and J lost 7 bases. Germline V gene lookup returns CDR1 MGHRA and CDR2 YSYEKL. The CDR3 sequence: CASSHRLAGVGNEQFF. CDR3 bases: TGCGCCAGCAGCCACCGACTAGCGGGAGTAGGGAATGAGCAGTTCTTC.

The chain joins TRBV7-2 to TRBJ2-3; 12 bases are a match to TRBD2. V dropped 5 bases and J dropped 0; count of bases not matched to a gene: 3. Germline V gene data show CDR1 as SGHTA and CDR2 as FQGNSA. This CDR3 has 16 amino acids. CDR3 bases: TGTGCCAGCAGCATCGGACTAGCGGGGAGCACAGATACGCAGTATTTT. Translating gives CASSIGLAGSTDTQYF.

The V and J genes are TRBV20-1 and TRBJ1-2; 10 nucleotides match TRBD1. CDR3 length: 14 amino acids. The V gene's germline CDR1 is DFQATT and CDR2 SNEGSKA (reference sequence). The V and J ends lost 4 bases and 4 bases, in that order; junction bases with no gene match: 6. CDR3 amino acids: CSATTGGSGYGYTF. The CDR3 DNA reads TGCAGTGCTACGACAGGGGGCTCGGGCTATGGCTACACCTTC.

The V call is TRBV2, the J call TRBJ2-5; D perhaps matches TRBD2 (6 bases). Germline-derived CDR1 and CDR2 are SNHLY and FYNNEI. This CDR3 has 15 residues. Trimming pared 3 bases from V and 1 base from J, leaving 12 bases between. CDR3 in DNA: TGTGCCAGCAGTGATCAACGGGAGCCCCAAGAGACCCAGTACTTC. This translates into CASSDQREPQETQYF.

The sample holds a few counts of this clonotype. The chain links TRBV12-3 or TRBV12-4 to TRBJ2-3, with D possibly TRBD1 on 6 matching bases. The CDR3 covers 14 residues. V lost 5 bases to trimming and J lost 2 bases, with 11 bases between them. CDR3 loop: CASSPQGFTDTQYF. The DNA of the CDR3 is TGTGCCAGCAGTCCCCAGGGGTTCACAGATACGCAGTATTTT.

The gene calls are TRBV5-1 and TRBJ2-1, with D hard to call. Germline CDR1 reads SGHRS; CDR2 reads YFSETQ. The CDR3 loop spans 14 amino acids. The V and J ends lost 2 bases and 5 bases respectively, with 11 bases between them. CDR3 coding DNA: TGCGCCAGCAGCTTAGGATATAGCAACAATGAGCAGTTCTTC. Its translation is CASSLGYSNNEQFF.

V gene TRBV12-3 or TRBV12-4 combines with J gene TRBJ1-5; 8 bases match TRBD1. V lost 4 bases, J lost 6 bases, and 5 bases stayed unmatched. The CDR3 sequence is 14 residues long. This CDR3 reads CASSSQGDSQPQHF. The CDR3, as DNA: TGTGCCAGCAGTTCACAGGGGGATAGTCAGCCCCAGCATTTT.

The V call is TRBV15, the J call TRBJ2-1; 8 bases line up with TRBD2. The CDR3 covers 16 residues. Germline V gene data show CDR1 as LNHNV and CDR2 as YYDKDF (reference sequence). V lost 3 bases, J lost 7 bases, and 11 bases stayed unmatched. Written as DNA, the CDR3 is TGTGCCACCAGCAGGGGGGAACGACAGCGGGAGAATGAGCAGTTCTTC. Protein product: CATSRGERQRENEQFF.

Here the CDR3 DNA reads TGTGCCAGCAGCCAAGGTGCAGGCGATAAGTACTTC. It specifies CASSQGAGDKYF. The chain combines TRBV14 with TRBJ2-7; D is ambiguous. The CDR3 spans 12 residues. Germline lookup yields CDR1 SGHDN and CDR2 FVKESK. Trimming took 1 base from V and 11 from J, leaving 12 bases between them.